Listed below are T cell receptor beta chains from one sample, sequenced in a study of tumor and adjacent non-tumor tissue in lung cancer. TCRdb reanalysed the multiplex PCR reads using MiXCR and keeps one entry per CDR3 protein. The table includes 90,000 to 110,000 distinct CDR3 sequences, around 80% detected once. Material: lung tumor tissue. These TCRs come from a woman in her sixties with non-small cell lung cancer. CDR3s include the opening cysteine and the closing phenylalanine or tryptophan. A D gene is named only where the DNA matches it firmly. Where a row states a size, it is once, few, many or the class of an expanded clone; other rows omit it.

J,size,D,V,DNA,CDR3
TRBJ2-1,.,.,TRBV18,TGTGCCAGCTCACCAAAGGGGGAAGGAGACTACAATGAACAGTTCTTC,CASSPKGEGDYNEQFF
TRBJ1-2,many,.,TRBV5-4,TGTGCCAGCAGCTTGGGTACAGGATTCCTCGCTAACTATGGCTACACCTTC,CASSLGTGFLANYGYTF
TRBJ2-3,few,TRBD1,TRBV11-2,TGTGCCAGTTCCCGGGACAGGGGTCAACCCCAGTATTTT,CASSRDRGQPQYF
TRBJ1-6,once,.,TRBV4-1,TGTGCCAGCAGCCAAGAAATTCCGGGGGCGGCGAATTCATCCCTCCACTTT,CASSQEIPGAANSSLHF
TRBJ1-6,.,.,TRBV20-1,TGCAGTGCTAGAGATCCCAGACAGGATGATTCACCCCTCAACTTT,CSARDPRQDDSPLNF
TRBJ1-2,many,TRBD1,TRBV5-6,TGTGCCAGCAGCTTGGAAGCAGGGGGCTATGGCTACACCTTC,CASSLEAGGYGYTF
TRBJ2-6,.,TRBD1,TRBV12-3/TRBV12-4,TGTACCAGCACCCCTAATACAGGGGAATCTACTGGGGCCAACGTCCTGACTTTC,CTSTPNTGESTGANVLTF
TRBJ1-5,.,.,TRBV6-5,TGTGCCAGCTTGGACGAAGGGTCCGGTCAACCCCAGCATTTT,CASLDEGSGQPQHF
TRBJ2-7,.,TRBD1,TRBV11-2,TGTGTCAGCAGCATGACAGGGTACTTGCAGTACTTC,CVSSMTGYLQYF
TRBJ2-7,.,.,TRBV20-1,TGCAGTGCCGCTGCCCTGGCATCCTACGAGCAGTACTTC,CSAAALASYEQYF
TRBJ1-2,many,.,TRBV4-3,TGCGCCAGCAGCCGAGTGACAGGACCCTATGGCTACACCTTC,CASSRVTGPYGYTF
TRBJ2-3,.,TRBD2,TRBV11-3,TGTGCCAGCGGACGGGTCAGCGGGAATACGCAGTATTTT,CASGRVSGNTQYF
TRBJ1-2,.,.,TRBV5-1,TGTGCCAGCAATGAGGGCGGAGGGGACTATGGCTACACCTTC,CASNEGGGDYGYTF
TRBJ2-3,.,.,TRBV11-3,TGTGCCAACAGAAAGAGACAATGTGATACGCAGTATTTT,CANRKRQCDTQYF
TRBJ1-6,.,.,TRBV11-2,TGTGCAAGCAGCTTAGAACCAACTAATTCACCCCTCCACTTT,CASSLEPTNSPLHF
TRBJ2-3,once,.,TRBV11-3,TGTGTCAGCAGCCAGTGGGACCCACCAATTACAACAACAGATACGCAGTATTTT,CVSSQWDPPITTTDTQYF
TRBJ2-7,.,.,TRBV14,TGTGCCTGCAGCCTAGACCGCCGCGAGCAGTACTTC,CACSLDRREQYF
TRBJ2-1,.,TRBD1,TRBV19,TGTGCCGCGTCCGGGACAGGGACATACAATGAGCAGTTCTTC,CAASGTGTYNEQFF
TRBJ2-2,many,.,TRBV11-3,TGTGCCAGCAGCACGAACACCGGGGAGCTGTTTTTT,CASSTNTGELFF
TRBJ2-7,.,TRBD2,TRBV11-2,TGTGCCATCAGCTACGGGACTAGCAGGAGATATGAGCAGTACTTC,CAISYGTSRRYEQYF
TRBJ2-7,.,.,TRBV6-6,TGTGCCAGCATCAACTCCAGGAGAGTGACCTACGAGCAGTACTTC,CASINSRRVTYEQYF
TRBJ2-7,.,.,TRBV11-2,TGTGTCACCAGCTTAAGTATAGGGAAGGGCGAGCAGTACTTC,CVTSLSIGKGEQYF